This record looks at one T cell receptor beta chain sequence and its context. Germline V CDR1 and CDR2: MNHEY, SMNVEV (reference sequence). V gave up 4 bases and J gave up 0 bases; unmatched junction bases: 6. This CDR3 comprises 15 residues. The data originate from a study of blood T cell repertoires in COVID-19. Overall study: COVID-19 samples collected from the United States, Italy and Spain covered acute and convalescent phases.

Only in-frame clones appear in the TCRdb table, and some are missing; sequencing was by immunoSEQ multiplex PCR. This table holds 260,000 or so clones, around 90% found once. The sequencing input was peripheral blood. This receptor was taken from a man aged 18 to 29 with active or convalescent COVID-19. This chain uses TRBV27 with TRBJ2-7, with 7 positions matching TRBD1. In nucleotides, the CDR3 is TGTGCCAGCAGTTCCCTAGGACAGGTCTCCTACGAGCAGTACTTC. As protein: CASSSLGQVSYEQYF.